Each of the 4 T cell receptor beta chains below was sequenced from the same sample in a study of cytomegalovirus exposure and HLA in healthy donors. The repertoire was sequenced with immunoSEQ multiplex PCR; TCRdb's copy has only in-frame clones and lacks some. Of some 210,000 clones in the sample, about nine tenths were seen once. The specimen sequenced was PBMCs. The receptors derive from a woman aged 18 to 35 in good health and CMV-seropositive.

This chain links TRBV2 with TRBJ2-1, with 15 positions matching TRBD2. V lost 4 bases to trimming and J lost 4 bases; unmatched junction nucleotides: 5. Germline V gene lookup returns CDR1 SNHLY and CDR2 FYNNEI. This CDR3 has 17 amino acids. The DNA for the CDR3 is TGTGCCAGCAGTGTCCTTGGGACTAGCGGGAGGTACAATGAGCAGTTCTTC. It translates to CASSVLGTSGRYNEQFF. Based on the CDR3 plus reference TRBV2 and TRBJ2-1, the full variable domain is EPEVTQTPSHQVTQMGQEVILRCVPISNHLYFYWYRQILGQKVEFLVSFYNNEISEKSEIFDDQFSVERPDGSNFTLKIRSTKLEDSAMYFCASSVLGTSGRYNEQFFGPGTRLTVL.

The rearrangement joins TRBV5-1 to TRBJ2-7, with D perhaps TRBD2 (6 bases). The CDR3 spans 16 residues. V lost 0 bases, J lost 1 base, and 14 bases lay in between. Germline V CDR1 and CDR2: SGHRS, YFSETQ. CDR3 sequence reads: CASSLVTSSPSYEQYF. The CDR3 nucleotides are TGCGCCAGCAGCTTGGTCACTAGCTCCCCTTCCTACGAGCAGTACTTC.

The chain has TRBV19 and TRBJ2-5; 7 positions match TRBD1. V was clipped by 5 bases and J by 3 bases; unmatched bases: 6. CDR3 length equals 14 residues. The germline CDR1 and CDR2 sequences are LNHDA and SQIVND (reference sequence). DNA of the CDR3: TGTGCCAGTAGTGGGACAGAAGGGAAAGAGACCCAGTACTTC. Translation: CASSGTEGKETQYF.

The chain carries TRBV9 and TRBJ1-3; 7 bases map to TRBD1. Germline CDR1 and CDR2: SGDLS and YYNGEE. The ends lost 3 bases at V and 2 bases at J; junction bases unmatched: 5. The CDR3 is 15 residues long. The CDR3 region is CASSGGTAAGNTIYF. The DNA for the CDR3 is TGTGCCAGCAGCGGGGGGACAGCCGCTGGAAACACCATATATTTT.